This passage covers 11 T cell receptor beta chains from one sample sequenced in a study of radiation and T cells in renal cell carcinoma. Time point specified: blood 2 weeks post-SBRT. Regarding treatment: 15 Gy SBRT to primary tumor, nephrectomy 4 weeks later. Assay: immunoSEQ multiplex PCR; the TCRdb copy retains only in-frame clones and omits some. The sample lists some 130,000 clones; 88% were seen once. This specimen was blood, taken from a patient whose treatment included radiotherapy and nephrectomy. Receptor source: a woman between 65 and 79 years old with renal cell carcinoma.

The chain employs TRBV19 and TRBJ2-1; TRBD2 matches at 9 bases. V was clipped by 6 bases and J by 0 bases; unmatched bases: 3. CDR1 LNHDA and CDR2 SQIVND come from the germline V gene (reference sequence). The CDR3 is 15 amino acids. This CDR3 is CASRKRGDSYNEQFF. In DNA form, the CDR3 reads TGTGCCAGTAGAAAGCGGGGGGACTCCTACAATGAGCAGTTCTTC.

The chain couples TRBV5-1 to TRBJ2-7, with a weak D call TRBD2 (7 bases). This CDR3 has 14 amino acids. Germline V CDR1 and CDR2: SGHRS, YFSETQ. Trimming removed 4 bases at V and 2 bases at J, with 13 bases between. CDR3 residues: CASSQSGGPYEQYF. CDR3 DNA sequence: TGCGCCAGCAGCCAGTCGGGGGGCCCCTACGAGCAGTACTTC.

The chain joins TRBV29-1 to TRBJ2-1; D remains unclear. V was trimmed by 2 bases and J by 7 bases, leaving 6 bases between them. CDR1 SQVTM and CDR2 ANQGSEA come from the germline V gene. The CDR3 sequence is 11 residues long. This CDR3 is CSVELYNEQFF. The CDR3 coding sequence is TGCAGCGTTGAATTATATAATGAGCAGTTCTTC.

The chain carries TRBV10-2 and TRBJ2-1; TRBD2 agrees at 12 bases. CDR1 and CDR2 (germline): WSHSY, SAAADI. This CDR3 contains 14 residues. After removal of 11 bases from V and 5 bases from J, the junction contained 7 bases not matched to a gene. CDR3 coding DNA: TGCGCCGGAACGACTAGCGGGGGAGACAATGAGCAGTTCTTC. Translating it yields CAGTTSGGDNEQFF.

V is TRBV6-5 and J is TRBJ2-2, with D possibly matching TRBD1 (5 bases). Germline values: CDR1 MNHEY, CDR2 SVGAGI. The V end lost 6 bases, the J end lost 1 base, and 6 bases lay between the germline ends. The CDR3 totals 13 residues. The CDR3 sequence is CASRTGNTGELFF. DNA of the CDR3: TGTGCCAGCAGAACAGGGAACACCGGGGAGCTGTTTTTT.

This chain connects TRBV5-4 to TRBJ1-6; D is unresolved. V dropped 4 bases and J dropped 0 bases, with 11 bases sitting between them. This CDR3 has 16 residues. Per germline, CDR1 SGHNT and CDR2 YYREEE (reference sequence). CDR3 in amino acids: CASSPGRDSYNSPLHF. The CDR3 coding sequence is TGTGCCAGCAGCCCTGGGCGAGACTCCTATAATTCACCCCTCCACTTT.

The chain joins TRBV7-6 to TRBJ2-7; D gene uncertain. The CDR3 is 13 amino acids. The ends were cut back, 5 bases at V and 2 bases at J, with 10 bases in the middle. Germline CDR1 and CDR2: SGHVS and FNYEAQ. The CDR3 DNA reads TGTGCCAGCAGCCGGTCACGGACCTACGAGCAGTACTTC. Translating it yields CASSRSRTYEQYF.

Comments on this clone: This same CDR3 is encoded by further DNA sequences in the sample. This rearrangement joins TRBV5-1 to TRBJ2-1, with TRBD2 matching 7 bases. J was trimmed by 0 bases and V by 2 bases; bases with no gene match: 2. From germline, CDR1 is SGHRS and CDR2 YFSETQ. The CDR3 sequence is 15 residues long. CDR3 amino acids: CASSLAGSSYNEQFF. In DNA form, the CDR3 reads TGCGCCAGCAGCTTAGCGGGGAGCTCCTACAATGAGCAGTTCTTC.

The chain has TRBV5-4 and TRBJ2-1, with D possibly being TRBD2 (6 bases). Per germline, CDR1 SGHNT and CDR2 YYREEE (reference sequence). V was shortened by 5 bases and J by 4 bases, with 19 bases between the two germline ends. The CDR3 totals 16 residues. The CDR3 bases are TGTGCCAGCAGGGCCAGGGTTTCCGCGGGGTACAATGAGCAGTTCTTC. Translating it yields CASRARVSAGYNEQFF.

The chain links TRBV19 to TRBJ1-6, with 7 bases that match TRBD1. V lost 6 bases and J lost 7; bases outside the gene matches: 9. CDR1 is LNHDA and CDR2 is SQIVND in the germline V gene (reference sequence). The CDR3 covers 15 residues. CDR3 sequence: CASSLTGTANSPLHF. CDR3 coding DNA: TGTGCCAGTAGCCTCACCGGGACAGCCAATTCACCCCTCCACTTT.

V and J are TRBV5-1 and TRBJ1-3; D gene uncertain. CDR3 length equals 15 residues. CDR1 is SGHRS, CDR2 YFSETQ, per germline. Between the trimmed V and J ends, which lost 2 bases and 0 bases, there was a span of 9 bases. The chain's CDR3 is CASSLGPSSGNTIYF. CDR3 in DNA: TGCGCCAGCAGCTTAGGACCGAGCTCTGGAAACACCATATATTTT.